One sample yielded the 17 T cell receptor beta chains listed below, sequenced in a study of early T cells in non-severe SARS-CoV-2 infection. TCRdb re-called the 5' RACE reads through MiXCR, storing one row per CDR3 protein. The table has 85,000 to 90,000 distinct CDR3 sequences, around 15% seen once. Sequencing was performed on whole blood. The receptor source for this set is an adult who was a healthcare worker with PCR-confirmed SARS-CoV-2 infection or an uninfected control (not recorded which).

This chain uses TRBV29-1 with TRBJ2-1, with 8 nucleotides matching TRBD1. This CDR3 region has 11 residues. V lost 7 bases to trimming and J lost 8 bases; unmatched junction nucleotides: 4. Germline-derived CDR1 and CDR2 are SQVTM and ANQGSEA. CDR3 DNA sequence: TGCAGCGGACAGGGGAACGATGAGCAGTTCTTC. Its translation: CSGQGNDEQFF.

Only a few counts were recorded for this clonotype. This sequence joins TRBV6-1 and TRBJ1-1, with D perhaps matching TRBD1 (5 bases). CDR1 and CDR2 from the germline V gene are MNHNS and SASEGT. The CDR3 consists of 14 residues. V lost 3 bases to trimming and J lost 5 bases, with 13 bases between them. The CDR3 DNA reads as TGTGCCAGCAGTGAGTGGGGACTGGTGACTGAAGCTTTCTTT. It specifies CASSEWGLVTEAFF.

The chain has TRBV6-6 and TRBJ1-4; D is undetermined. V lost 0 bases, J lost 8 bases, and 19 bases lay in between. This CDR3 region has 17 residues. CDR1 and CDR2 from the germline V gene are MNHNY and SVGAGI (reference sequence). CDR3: CASSYSPFVGKDEKLFF. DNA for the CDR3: TGTGCCAGCAGTTACTCTCCCTTTGTGGGTAAGGACGAAAAACTGTTTTTT.

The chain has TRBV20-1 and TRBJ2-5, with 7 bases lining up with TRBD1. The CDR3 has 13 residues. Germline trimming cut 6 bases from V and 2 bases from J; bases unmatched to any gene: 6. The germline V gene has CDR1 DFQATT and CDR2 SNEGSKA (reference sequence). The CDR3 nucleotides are TGCAGTGCCCTGGGGACAGAGCAAGAGACCCAGTACTTC. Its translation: CSALGTEQETQYF.

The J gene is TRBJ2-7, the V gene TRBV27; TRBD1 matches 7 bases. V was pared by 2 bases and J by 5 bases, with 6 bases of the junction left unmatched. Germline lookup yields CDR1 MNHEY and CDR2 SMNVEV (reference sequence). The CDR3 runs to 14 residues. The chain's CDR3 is CASSLRGGLNEQYF. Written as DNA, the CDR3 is TGTGCCAGCAGTTTAAGAGGGGGCCTCAACGAGCAGTACTTC.

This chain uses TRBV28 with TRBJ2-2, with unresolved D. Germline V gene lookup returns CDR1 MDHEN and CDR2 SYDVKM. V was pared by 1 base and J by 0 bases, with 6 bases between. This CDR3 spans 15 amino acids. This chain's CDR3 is CASSLYGPNTGELFF. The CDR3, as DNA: TGTGCCAGCAGTTTATACGGACCGAACACCGGGGAGCTGTTTTTT.

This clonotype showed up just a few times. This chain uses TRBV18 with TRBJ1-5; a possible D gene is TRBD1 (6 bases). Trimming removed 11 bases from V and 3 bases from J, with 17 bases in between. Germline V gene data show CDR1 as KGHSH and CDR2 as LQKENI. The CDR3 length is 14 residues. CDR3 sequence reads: CASAGGGSNQPQHF. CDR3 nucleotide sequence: TGTGCCTCTGCCGGGGGGGGCTCCAATCAGCCCCAGCATTTT.

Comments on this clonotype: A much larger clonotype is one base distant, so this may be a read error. CDR3 in DNA: TGTGCCAGCAGCCTCGCCGAGTCTAAGCAGTTCTTC. The encoded protein is CASSLAESKQFF. The chain carries TRBV3-1 and TRBJ2-1; D uncertain. This CDR3 has 12 amino acids. V gave up 4 bases and J gave up 11 bases, with 12 bases separating them. Germline values: CDR1 LGHDT, CDR2 YNNKEL (reference sequence).

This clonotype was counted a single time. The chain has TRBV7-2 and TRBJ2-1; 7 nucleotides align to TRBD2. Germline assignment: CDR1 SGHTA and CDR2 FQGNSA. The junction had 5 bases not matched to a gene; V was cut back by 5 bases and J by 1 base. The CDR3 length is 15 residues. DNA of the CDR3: TGTGCCAGCAGCCCCCTAGCGGTTTCCTACAATGAGCAGTTCTTC. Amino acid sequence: CASSPLAVSYNEQFF.

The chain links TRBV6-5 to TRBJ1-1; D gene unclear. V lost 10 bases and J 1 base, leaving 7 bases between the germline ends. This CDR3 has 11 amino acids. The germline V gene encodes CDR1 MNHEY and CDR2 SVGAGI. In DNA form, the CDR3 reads TGTGCCACCACTCAGAACACTGAAGCTTTCTTT. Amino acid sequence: CATTQNTEAFF.

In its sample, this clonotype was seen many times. The CDR3 here is CASMGGPTEAFF. CDR3 bases: TGTGCCAGCATGGGGGGGCCCACTGAAGCTTTCTTT. The V call is TRBV27, the J call TRBJ1-1; possible D gene TRBD1, 6 bases. Germline lookup yields CDR1 MNHEY and CDR2 SMNVEV (reference sequence). Trimming cost V 7 bases and J 4 bases, with 10 bases left between them. This CDR3 is 12 amino acids long.

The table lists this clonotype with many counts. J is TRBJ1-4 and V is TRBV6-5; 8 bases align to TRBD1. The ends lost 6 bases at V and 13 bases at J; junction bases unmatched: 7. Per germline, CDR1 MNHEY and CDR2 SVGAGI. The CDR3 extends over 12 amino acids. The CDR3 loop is CASSPGGAGLFF. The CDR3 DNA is TGTGCCAGCAGCCCAGGGGGCGCGGGACTGTTTTTT.

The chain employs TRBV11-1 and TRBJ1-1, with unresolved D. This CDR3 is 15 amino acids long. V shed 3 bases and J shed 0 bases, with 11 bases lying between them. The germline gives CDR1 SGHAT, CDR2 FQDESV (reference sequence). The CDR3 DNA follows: TGTGCCAGCAGCTTTCACGGCGCCATGAACACTGAAGCTTTCTTT. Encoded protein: CASSFHGAMNTEAFF.

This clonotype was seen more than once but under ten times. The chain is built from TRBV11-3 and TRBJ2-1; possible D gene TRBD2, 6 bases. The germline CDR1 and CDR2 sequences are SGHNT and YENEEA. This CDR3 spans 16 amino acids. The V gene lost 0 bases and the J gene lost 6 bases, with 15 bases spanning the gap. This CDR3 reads CASSLDGGTEGNEQFF. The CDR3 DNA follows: TGTGCCAGCAGCTTAGATGGCGGGACTGAGGGCAATGAGCAGTTCTTC.

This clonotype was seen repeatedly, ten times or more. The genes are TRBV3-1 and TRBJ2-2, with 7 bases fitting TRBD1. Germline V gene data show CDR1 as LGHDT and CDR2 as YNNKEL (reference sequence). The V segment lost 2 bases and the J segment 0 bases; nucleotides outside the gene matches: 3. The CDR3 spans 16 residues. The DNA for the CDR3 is TGTGCCAGCAGCCAACAGACAGGGCCGAACACCGGGGAGCTGTTTTTT. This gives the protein CASSQQTGPNTGELFF.

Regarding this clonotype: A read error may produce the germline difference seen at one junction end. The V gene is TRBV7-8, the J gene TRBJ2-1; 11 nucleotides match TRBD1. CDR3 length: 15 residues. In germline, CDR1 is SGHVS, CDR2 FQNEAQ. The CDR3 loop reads CAGSVRDRGMNEQFF. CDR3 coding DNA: TGTGCCGGCAGCGTCCGGGACAGGGGGATGAATGAGCAGTTCTTC.

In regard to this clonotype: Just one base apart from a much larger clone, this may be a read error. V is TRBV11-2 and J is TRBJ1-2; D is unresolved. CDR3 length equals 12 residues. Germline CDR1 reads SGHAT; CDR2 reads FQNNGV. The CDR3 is CASSFTDYGYIF. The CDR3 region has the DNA TGTGCCAGCAGCTTTACAGACTATGGCTACATCTTC.